The sequence of this T cell receptor (beta chain) was determined in a study of T cells in localized non-small cell lung cancer. V was shortened by 6 bases and J by 5 bases, with 9 bases between the two germline ends. This CDR3 is built from 11 residues. Germline-derived CDR1 and CDR2 are DFQATT and SNEGSKA (reference sequence). Assay: immunoSEQ multiplex PCR; the TCRdb copy retains only in-frame clones and omits some. Counted here are roughly 70,000 clones, around 85% occurring once; the ten biggest clones make up 20% to 25%. A note on this clone: The same CDR3 arises from other DNA sequences in this sample as well.

The chain couples TRBV20-1 to TRBJ2-3; D gene unclear. This sequence was found in a male donor aged 60 or older with stage III squamous cell lung carcinoma. Sequences were derived from peripheral blood, sampled before any cancer treatment. CDR3 DNA sequence: TGCAGTGCCAGACTTGGAGATACGCAGTATTTT. Encoded protein: CSARLGDTQYF.